The 19 T cell receptor beta chains below come from one sample, sequenced in a study of preoperative IRX-2 immunotherapy in early breast cancer. Using immunoSEQ multiplex PCR, the repertoire was profiled, and TCRdb retains in-frame clones only, with some absent. The sample has 20,000 to 30,000 clones; 85% to 95% are singletons. As for treatment: preoperative locoregional IRX-2 cytokine immunotherapy. The sample here was tumor tissue, taken after IRX-2 immunotherapy. Receptors originate from a human donor with breast cancer.

J is TRBJ2-1 and V is TRBV2; D gene unclear. The V and J ends lost 4 bases and 0 bases respectively, with 13 bases between them. The CDR3 runs to 16 residues. Per germline, CDR1 SNHLY and CDR2 FYNNEI. CDR3 amino acids: CASSGGWESSYNEQFF. CDR3 nucleotides: TGTGCCAGCAGTGGGGGATGGGAAAGCTCCTACAATGAGCAGTTCTTC.

This clone was seen once. V gene TRBV11-2 combines with J gene TRBJ2-2, with D possibly matching TRBD2 (5 bases). Trimming pared 6 bases from V and 6 bases from J, leaving 17 bases between. The CDR3 loop spans 15 amino acids. Looked up from germline, CDR1 is SGHAT and CDR2 is FQNNGV. In nucleotides, the CDR3 is TGTGCCAGCAGTACGCCGGGCCTAGCTTCCGGGGAGCTGTTTTTT. Encoded protein: CASSTPGLASGELFF.

This clone appeared once. The chain joins TRBV11-2 to TRBJ1-2; TRBD1 matches 7 bases. CDR1 and CDR2 (germline): SGHAT, FQNNGV. Trimming removed 6 bases from V and 3 bases from J; junction bases left unmatched: 10. The CDR3 is 15 residues long. The CDR3 is CASRGRGSSHYGYTF. The CDR3 DNA reads TGTGCCAGCAGGGGCAGGGGGTCATCCCACTATGGCTACACCTTC.

This clone has more than one count but fewer than ten. The chain links TRBV27 to TRBJ1-5; D may be TRBD1 (6 bases). Deletions cut 3 bases from V and 6 bases from J, with 9 bases between. The CDR3 loop spans 13 amino acids. Germline-derived CDR1 and CDR2 are MNHEY and SMNVEV (reference sequence). The CDR3 loop reads CASSLRGLQPQHF. The DNA of the CDR3 is TGTGCCAGCAGTTTGCGGGGGCTTCAGCCCCAGCATTTT.

The V call is TRBV15, the J call TRBJ1-1; 8 bases line up with TRBD1. CDR1 and CDR2 (germline): LNHNV, YYDKDF (reference sequence). V gave up 0 bases and J gave up 5 bases; unmatched junction bases: 11. The CDR3 runs 17 residues. CDR3 residues: CATSRDCGGRGLTEAFF. The CDR3 nucleotides read TGTGCCACCAGCAGAGATTGCGGGGGCAGGGGGCTTACTGAAGCTTTCTTT.

The chain employs TRBV5-6 and TRBJ2-3, with D hard to call. Trimming cost V 2 bases and J 0 bases, with 10 bases left between them. Germline V gene lookup returns CDR1 SGHDT and CDR2 YYEEEE. The CDR3 is 15 residues long. In DNA, the CDR3 is TGTGCCAGCAGCTTTCAGGACCTAAGCACAGATACGCAGTATTTT. This codes for CASSFQDLSTDTQYF.

The J gene is TRBJ1-2, the V gene TRBV6-6; D not resolved. The CDR3 loop spans 14 amino acids. The V end was cut by 6 bases, the J end by 3 bases, with 14 bases between. CDR1 and CDR2 (germline): MNHNY, SVGAGI (reference sequence). CDR3 DNA: TGTGCCAGCAGCAACCTTGACGGAGACTATGGCTACACCTTC. This codes for CASSNLDGDYGYTF.

The V call is TRBV4-1, the J call TRBJ2-3, with 11 bases aligning to TRBD2. V lost 1 base to trimming and J lost 5 bases; unmatched junction nucleotides: 8. Germline V gene sequence: CDR1 MGHRA, CDR2 YSYEKL. CDR3 length: 17 amino acids. The CDR3 sequence is CASSQVGSGGAQDTQYF. The DNA for the CDR3 is TGCGCCAGCAGCCAAGTTGGTAGCGGGGGGGCCCAAGATACGCAGTATTTT.

The chain recombines TRBV21-1 with TRBJ2-1; the D call of TRBD1 is as the table states it, not checked on the DNA. TRBV21-1 is deemed a pseudogene. This CDR3 spans 17 amino acids. CDR3 residues: CASSKQTQAQPYNEQFF. The CDR3 bases are TGTGCCAGCAGCAAACAGACACAGGCGCAACCCTACAATGAGCAGTTCTTC.

The chain links TRBV4-1 to TRBJ2-1; unclear D gene. Between the trimmed V and J ends, which lost 1 base and 9 bases, there was a span of 13 bases. The germline V gene encodes CDR1 MGHRA and CDR2 YSYEKL. This CDR3 has 14 residues. This CDR3 is CASSQAPLSIEQFF. The CDR3 DNA reads as TGCGCCAGCAGCCAAGCACCCCTATCGATTGAGCAGTTCTTC.

CDR3 nucleotide sequence: TGTGCCAGCAGCTTTGGGGGTAGCAATCAGCCCCAGCATTTT. The encoded protein is CASSFGGSNQPQHF. The chain has TRBV5-4 and TRBJ1-5; D might be TRBD1 (5 bases). Germline CDR1 is SGHNT and CDR2 is YYREEE (reference sequence). V was pared by 2 bases and J by 0 bases, with 6 bases between. The CDR3 totals 14 residues.

The rearrangement uses TRBV5-8 and TRBJ2-2; the D gene is possibly TRBD2 (6 bases). V lost 1 base, J lost 6 bases, and 10 bases lay in between. The germline gives CDR1 SGHTS, CDR2 YDEGEE. The CDR3 totals 14 residues. The CDR3 bases are TGTGCCAGCAGCTTGTCCGGGGGACCCGGGGAGCTGTTTTTT. Amino acid sequence: CASSLSGGPGELFF.

The V gene is TRBV9, the J gene TRBJ2-5; tentatively, D is TRBD2 (7 bases). CDR1 is SGDLS and CDR2 is YYNGEE in the germline V gene. CDR3 length equals 19 residues. Trimming took off 3 bases at V and 5 bases at J, with 29 bases between the two ends. The CDR3 here is CASSDQRGGRVPVGETQYF. The CDR3 region has the DNA TGTGCCAGCAGCGATCAAAGGGGGGGTAGGGTCCCCGTTGGGGAGACCCAGTACTTC.

The V and J genes are TRBV4-1 and TRBJ2-6; D remains ambiguous. Trimming took 2 bases from V and 0 from J, leaving 8 bases between them. Germline-derived CDR1 and CDR2 are MGHRA and YSYEKL. The CDR3 runs 16 residues. The CDR3 bases are TGCGCCAGCAGCCAAAGAGGTCGCTCTGGGGCCAACGTCCTGACTTTC. Translating gives CASSQRGRSGANVLTF.

V gene TRBV9 combines with J gene TRBJ2-7; D gene ambiguous. Germline CDR1 SGDLS, CDR2 YYNGEE. V shed 2 bases and J shed 2 bases, with 11 bases lying between them. The CDR3 loop spans 14 amino acids. The CDR3: CASSVAEPTYEQYF. For the CDR3, the DNA is TGTGCCAGCAGCGTGGCAGAACCCACCTACGAGCAGTACTTC.

V is TRBV27 and J is TRBJ2-7; 10 positions agree with TRBD1. Per germline, CDR1 MNHEY and CDR2 SMNVEV (reference sequence). The CDR3 consists of 17 residues. V was pared by 3 bases and J by 5 bases, with 13 bases of the junction left unmatched. The CDR3 spells CASSLGTTGTGVDEQYF. The CDR3 DNA reads as TGTGCCAGCAGTTTGGGCACCACCGGGACAGGGGTCGACGAGCAGTACTTC.

V is TRBV9 and J is TRBJ1-1; no clear D. With 4 bases removed from V and 1 base from J, the gap between germline ends came to 11 bases. This CDR3 has 14 amino acids. From germline, CDR1 is SGDLS and CDR2 YYNGEE. The CDR3 DNA reads as TGTGCCAGCAGCATGAGGACGGGGAACACTGAAGCTTTCTTT. Translated: CASSMRTGNTEAFF.

V usage is TRBV9 and J usage is TRBJ1-3, with D possibly TRBD1 on 5 matching bases. This CDR3 spans 14 amino acids. V lost 1 base to trimming and J lost 4 bases, with 9 bases between them. CDR1 is SGDLS, CDR2 YYNGEE, per germline. CDR3 in amino acids: CASSVTGVGNTIYF. CDR3 bases: TGTGCCAGCAGCGTAACAGGAGTGGGAAACACCATATATTTT. Filled out from reference TRBV9 and TRBJ1-3, the complete variable domain reads DSGVTQTPKHLITATGQRVTLRCSPRSGDLSVYWYQQSLDQGLQFLIQYYNGEERAKGNILERFSAQQFPDLHSELNLSSLELGDSALYFCASSVTGVGNTIYFGEGSWLTVV.

The chain joins TRBV19 to TRBJ2-5, with 7 bases aligning to TRBD2. V was clipped by 7 bases and J by 5 bases; unmatched bases: 7. Germline CDR1 reads LNHDA; CDR2 reads SQIVND (reference sequence). CDR3 length: 13 amino acids. The chain's CDR3 is CASTPVGGETQYF. As DNA, the CDR3 is TGTGCCAGTACCCCTGTGGGGGGGGAGACCCAGTACTTC.